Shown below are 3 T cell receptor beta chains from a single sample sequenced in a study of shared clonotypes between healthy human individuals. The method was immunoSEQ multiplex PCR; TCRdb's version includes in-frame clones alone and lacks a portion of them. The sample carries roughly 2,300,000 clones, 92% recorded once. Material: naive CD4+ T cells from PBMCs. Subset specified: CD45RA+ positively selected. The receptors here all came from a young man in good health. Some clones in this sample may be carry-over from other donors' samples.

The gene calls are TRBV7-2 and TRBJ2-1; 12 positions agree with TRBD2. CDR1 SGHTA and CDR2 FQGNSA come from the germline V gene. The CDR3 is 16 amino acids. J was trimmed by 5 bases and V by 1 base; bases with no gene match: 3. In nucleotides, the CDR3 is TGTGCCAGCAGCTTAGGACTAGCGGGAGCCCACAATGAGCAGTTCTTC. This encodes CASSLGLAGAHNEQFF. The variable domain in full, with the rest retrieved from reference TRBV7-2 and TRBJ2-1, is GAGVSQSPSNKVTEKGKDVELRCDPISGHTALYWYRQSLGQGLEFLIYFQGNSAPDKSGLPSDRFSAERTGGSVSTLTIQRTQQEDSAVYLCASSLGLAGAHNEQFFGPGTRLTVL.

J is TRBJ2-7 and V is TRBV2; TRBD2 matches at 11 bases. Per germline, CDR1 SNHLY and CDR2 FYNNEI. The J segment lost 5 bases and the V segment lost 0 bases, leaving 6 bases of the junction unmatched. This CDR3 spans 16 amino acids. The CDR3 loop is CASSEAATSGNDEQYF. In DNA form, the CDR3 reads TGTGCCAGCAGTGAAGCAGCGACTAGCGGGAACGACGAGCAGTACTTC. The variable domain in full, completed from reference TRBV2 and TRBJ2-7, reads EPEVTQTPSHQVTQMGQEVILRCVPISNHLYFYWYRQILGQKVEFLVSFYNNEISEKSEIFDDQFSVERPDGSNFTLKIRSTKLEDSAMYFCASSEAATSGNDEQYFGPGTRLTVT.

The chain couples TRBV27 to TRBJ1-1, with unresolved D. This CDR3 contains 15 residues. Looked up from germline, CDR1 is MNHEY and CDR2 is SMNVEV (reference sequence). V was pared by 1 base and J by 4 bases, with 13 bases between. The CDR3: CASSLLGQFGTEAFF. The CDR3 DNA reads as TGTGCCAGCAGTTTATTAGGGCAATTCGGCACTGAAGCTTTCTTT.